Listed below are T cell receptor beta chains from one sample, sequenced in a study of blood T cell repertoires in COVID-19. Libraries were prepared by immunoSEQ multiplex PCR; TCRdb keeps only in-frame clonotypes and omits some of them. The data show fewer than 250,000 clones, just under 85% seen once. Specimen: peripheral blood. Receptor source: a man in his forties or fifties with acute or convalescent COVID-19. CDR3s include the opening cysteine and the closing phenylalanine or tryptophan. The D gene is left open where the match is weak. The size field is filled for only some rows; it gives once, few, many or a size class.

j_call v_call clone_size d_call cdr3_aa cdr3_nt
TRBJ2-7 TRBV11-2 . . CASSLGRGPSYEQYF TGTGCCAGCAGCTTAGGGCGGGGGCCTTCCTACGAGCAGTACTTC
TRBJ1-2 TRBV2 . . CASILSPPRANYGYTF TGTGCCAGCATCTTGTCCCCACCAAGAGCTAACTATGGCTACACCTTC
TRBJ2-1 TRBV30 . . CAWSVWAALRGEQFF TGTGCCTGGAGTGTATGGGCCGCCCTTAGGGGTGAGCAGTTCTTC
TRBJ2-7 TRBV18 once TRBD1 CASSQGQGLGEQYF TGTGCCAGCTCACAAGGACAGGGGCTCGGCGAGCAGTACTTC
TRBJ2-7 TRBV10-3 . TRBD1 CAISEGGDRAHF TGTGCCATCAGTGAGGGAGGTGACAGGGCGCACTTC
TRBJ2-7 TRBV19 . . CASSTAGGPYEQYF TGTGCCAGTAGTACGGCAGGAGGACCCTACGAGCAGTACTTC
TRBJ2-4 TRBV30 . TRBD1 CAWSLGQGDIQYF TGTGCCTGGAGCCTGGGACAGGGAGACATTCAGTACTTC
TRBJ2-7 TRBV6-1 . . CASSEGRTYLYEQYF TGTGCCAGCAGTGAGGGGAGGACCTACCTGTACGAGCAGTACTTC
TRBJ1-6 TRBV11-2 once . CASRQGSSYNSPLHF TGTGCCAGCCGGCAGGGAAGCTCCTATAATTCACCCCTCCACTTT
TRBJ1-5 TRBV10-3 . . CAISDISGNQPQHF TGTGCCATCAGTGATATTTCAGGTAATCAGCCCCAGCATTTT
TRBJ2-3 TRBV18 . . CASSPEASGTDTQYF TGTGCCAGCTCACCAGAGGCTTCTGGCACAGATACGCAGTATTTT
TRBJ2-7 TRBV7-2 . . CASSLADTRYEQYF TGTGCCAGCAGCTTAGCGGATACTAGATACGAGCAGTACTTC
TRBJ2-3 TRBV28 . TRBD2 CASSFPLGTSVHF TGTGCCAGCAGTTTCCCCCTGGGGACTAGCGTGCATTTT
TRBJ1-1 TRBV3-1/TRBV3-2 . TRBD1 CASSPRDSKNTEAFF TGTGCCAGCAGCCCTCGGGACAGCAAGAACACTGAAGCTTTCTTT
TRBJ2-3 TRBV27 . TRBD2 CASSFLPRGGIADTQYF TGTGCCAGCAGTTTTCTCCCGCGGGGGGGGATTGCAGATACGCAGTATTTT
TRBJ2-1 TRBV11-1 once TRBD1 CASSQAPGQYYNEQFF TGTGCCAGCAGCCAAGCTCCGGGACAGTACTACAATGAGCAGTTCTTC
TRBJ1-5 TRBV19 . . CASSTHHTYSNQPQHF TGTGCCAGTAGTACCCACCACACGTATAGCAATCAGCCCCAGCATTTT
TRBJ1-1 TRBV18 . . CASSRGRGTEAFF TGTGCCAGCTCACGGGGGCGCGGGACTGAAGCTTTCTTT
TRBJ2-2 TRBV18 . . CASSPMEIAANTGELFF TGTGCCAGCTCACCAATGGAAATAGCTGCGAACACCGGGGAGCTGTTTTTT
TRBJ2-7 TRBV10-3 . TRBD2 CAISENSPAGYPSYEQYF TGTGCCATCAGTGAGAACTCCCCAGCGGGGTATCCCTCCTACGAGCAGTACTTC
TRBJ2-2 TRBV5-1 . TRBD2 CASSLDGAGGGTGELFF TGCGCCAGCAGCTTGGACGGTGCGGGAGGTGGGACCGGGGAGCTGTTTTTT
TRBJ2-7 TRBV19 . TRBD2 CASSIVAGRTYEQYF TGTGCCAGTAGTATTGTAGCGGGCCGTACCTACGAGCAGTACTTC
TRBJ1-6 TRBV27 . . CASSLSGNRGSPLHF TGTGCCAGCAGTTTATCAGGGAATAGGGGGTCACCCCTCCACTTT
TRBJ1-1 TRBV6-6 . . CASNKQGFTEAFF TGTGCCAGCAATAAACAGGGATTCACTGAAGCTTTCTTT
TRBJ1-3 TRBV5-4 . TRBD1 CASSSGGGNTIYF TGTGCCAGCAGCTCAGGGGGTGGAAACACCATATATTTT
TRBJ1-4 TRBV2 . TRBD1 CASSDAGTGPPLFF TGTGCCAGCAGTGACGCCGGGACAGGGCCTCCTTTGTTTTTT
TRBJ2-7 TRBV30 few . CAWSLSYEQYF TGTGCCTGGAGCCTCTCCTACGAGCAGTACTTC
TRBJ2-1 TRBV27 . TRBD2 CASSLSAGGIYNEQFF TGTGCCAGCAGTTTATCTGCGGGAGGGATCTACAATGAGCAGTTCTTC
TRBJ2-2 TRBV28 . TRBD2 CASVGGVDTGELFF TGTGCCAGCGTTGGGGGGGTCGACACCGGGGAGCTGTTTTTT
TRBJ2-1 TRBV9 . TRBD2 CASSAYARGGSYNEQFF TGTGCCAGCAGCGCCTACGCCCGGGGGGGCTCCTACAATGAGCAGTTCTTC
TRBJ2-5 TRBV3-1/TRBV3-2 . TRBD2 CASSPTSGGDLGETQYF TGTGCCAGCAGCCCGACTAGCGGGGGGGATCTGGGAGAGACCCAGTACTTC
TRBJ2-3 TRBV7-9 . TRBD2 CASSLETSGGASDTQYF TGTGCCAGCAGCTTAGAGACTAGCGGGGGGGCTTCAGATACGCAGTATTTT
TRBJ2-7 TRBV4-1 . TRBD2 CASSQALSSGSLEQYF TGCGCCAGCAGCCAAGCGCTGTCTAGCGGGAGTCTCGAGCAGTACTTC
TRBJ2-1 TRBV7-8 . . CASSEDYHNEQFF TGTGCCAGCAGCGAAGACTACCACAATGAGCAGTTCTTC
TRBJ2-7 TRBV5-1 . . CASSLGEAYEQYF TGCGCCAGCAGCTTGGGCGAAGCCTACGAGCAGTACTTC
TRBJ2-2 TRBV14 . . CASSRGGAGSGELFF TGTGCCAGCAGCCGCGGTGGGGCCGGAAGCGGGGAGCTGTTTTTT